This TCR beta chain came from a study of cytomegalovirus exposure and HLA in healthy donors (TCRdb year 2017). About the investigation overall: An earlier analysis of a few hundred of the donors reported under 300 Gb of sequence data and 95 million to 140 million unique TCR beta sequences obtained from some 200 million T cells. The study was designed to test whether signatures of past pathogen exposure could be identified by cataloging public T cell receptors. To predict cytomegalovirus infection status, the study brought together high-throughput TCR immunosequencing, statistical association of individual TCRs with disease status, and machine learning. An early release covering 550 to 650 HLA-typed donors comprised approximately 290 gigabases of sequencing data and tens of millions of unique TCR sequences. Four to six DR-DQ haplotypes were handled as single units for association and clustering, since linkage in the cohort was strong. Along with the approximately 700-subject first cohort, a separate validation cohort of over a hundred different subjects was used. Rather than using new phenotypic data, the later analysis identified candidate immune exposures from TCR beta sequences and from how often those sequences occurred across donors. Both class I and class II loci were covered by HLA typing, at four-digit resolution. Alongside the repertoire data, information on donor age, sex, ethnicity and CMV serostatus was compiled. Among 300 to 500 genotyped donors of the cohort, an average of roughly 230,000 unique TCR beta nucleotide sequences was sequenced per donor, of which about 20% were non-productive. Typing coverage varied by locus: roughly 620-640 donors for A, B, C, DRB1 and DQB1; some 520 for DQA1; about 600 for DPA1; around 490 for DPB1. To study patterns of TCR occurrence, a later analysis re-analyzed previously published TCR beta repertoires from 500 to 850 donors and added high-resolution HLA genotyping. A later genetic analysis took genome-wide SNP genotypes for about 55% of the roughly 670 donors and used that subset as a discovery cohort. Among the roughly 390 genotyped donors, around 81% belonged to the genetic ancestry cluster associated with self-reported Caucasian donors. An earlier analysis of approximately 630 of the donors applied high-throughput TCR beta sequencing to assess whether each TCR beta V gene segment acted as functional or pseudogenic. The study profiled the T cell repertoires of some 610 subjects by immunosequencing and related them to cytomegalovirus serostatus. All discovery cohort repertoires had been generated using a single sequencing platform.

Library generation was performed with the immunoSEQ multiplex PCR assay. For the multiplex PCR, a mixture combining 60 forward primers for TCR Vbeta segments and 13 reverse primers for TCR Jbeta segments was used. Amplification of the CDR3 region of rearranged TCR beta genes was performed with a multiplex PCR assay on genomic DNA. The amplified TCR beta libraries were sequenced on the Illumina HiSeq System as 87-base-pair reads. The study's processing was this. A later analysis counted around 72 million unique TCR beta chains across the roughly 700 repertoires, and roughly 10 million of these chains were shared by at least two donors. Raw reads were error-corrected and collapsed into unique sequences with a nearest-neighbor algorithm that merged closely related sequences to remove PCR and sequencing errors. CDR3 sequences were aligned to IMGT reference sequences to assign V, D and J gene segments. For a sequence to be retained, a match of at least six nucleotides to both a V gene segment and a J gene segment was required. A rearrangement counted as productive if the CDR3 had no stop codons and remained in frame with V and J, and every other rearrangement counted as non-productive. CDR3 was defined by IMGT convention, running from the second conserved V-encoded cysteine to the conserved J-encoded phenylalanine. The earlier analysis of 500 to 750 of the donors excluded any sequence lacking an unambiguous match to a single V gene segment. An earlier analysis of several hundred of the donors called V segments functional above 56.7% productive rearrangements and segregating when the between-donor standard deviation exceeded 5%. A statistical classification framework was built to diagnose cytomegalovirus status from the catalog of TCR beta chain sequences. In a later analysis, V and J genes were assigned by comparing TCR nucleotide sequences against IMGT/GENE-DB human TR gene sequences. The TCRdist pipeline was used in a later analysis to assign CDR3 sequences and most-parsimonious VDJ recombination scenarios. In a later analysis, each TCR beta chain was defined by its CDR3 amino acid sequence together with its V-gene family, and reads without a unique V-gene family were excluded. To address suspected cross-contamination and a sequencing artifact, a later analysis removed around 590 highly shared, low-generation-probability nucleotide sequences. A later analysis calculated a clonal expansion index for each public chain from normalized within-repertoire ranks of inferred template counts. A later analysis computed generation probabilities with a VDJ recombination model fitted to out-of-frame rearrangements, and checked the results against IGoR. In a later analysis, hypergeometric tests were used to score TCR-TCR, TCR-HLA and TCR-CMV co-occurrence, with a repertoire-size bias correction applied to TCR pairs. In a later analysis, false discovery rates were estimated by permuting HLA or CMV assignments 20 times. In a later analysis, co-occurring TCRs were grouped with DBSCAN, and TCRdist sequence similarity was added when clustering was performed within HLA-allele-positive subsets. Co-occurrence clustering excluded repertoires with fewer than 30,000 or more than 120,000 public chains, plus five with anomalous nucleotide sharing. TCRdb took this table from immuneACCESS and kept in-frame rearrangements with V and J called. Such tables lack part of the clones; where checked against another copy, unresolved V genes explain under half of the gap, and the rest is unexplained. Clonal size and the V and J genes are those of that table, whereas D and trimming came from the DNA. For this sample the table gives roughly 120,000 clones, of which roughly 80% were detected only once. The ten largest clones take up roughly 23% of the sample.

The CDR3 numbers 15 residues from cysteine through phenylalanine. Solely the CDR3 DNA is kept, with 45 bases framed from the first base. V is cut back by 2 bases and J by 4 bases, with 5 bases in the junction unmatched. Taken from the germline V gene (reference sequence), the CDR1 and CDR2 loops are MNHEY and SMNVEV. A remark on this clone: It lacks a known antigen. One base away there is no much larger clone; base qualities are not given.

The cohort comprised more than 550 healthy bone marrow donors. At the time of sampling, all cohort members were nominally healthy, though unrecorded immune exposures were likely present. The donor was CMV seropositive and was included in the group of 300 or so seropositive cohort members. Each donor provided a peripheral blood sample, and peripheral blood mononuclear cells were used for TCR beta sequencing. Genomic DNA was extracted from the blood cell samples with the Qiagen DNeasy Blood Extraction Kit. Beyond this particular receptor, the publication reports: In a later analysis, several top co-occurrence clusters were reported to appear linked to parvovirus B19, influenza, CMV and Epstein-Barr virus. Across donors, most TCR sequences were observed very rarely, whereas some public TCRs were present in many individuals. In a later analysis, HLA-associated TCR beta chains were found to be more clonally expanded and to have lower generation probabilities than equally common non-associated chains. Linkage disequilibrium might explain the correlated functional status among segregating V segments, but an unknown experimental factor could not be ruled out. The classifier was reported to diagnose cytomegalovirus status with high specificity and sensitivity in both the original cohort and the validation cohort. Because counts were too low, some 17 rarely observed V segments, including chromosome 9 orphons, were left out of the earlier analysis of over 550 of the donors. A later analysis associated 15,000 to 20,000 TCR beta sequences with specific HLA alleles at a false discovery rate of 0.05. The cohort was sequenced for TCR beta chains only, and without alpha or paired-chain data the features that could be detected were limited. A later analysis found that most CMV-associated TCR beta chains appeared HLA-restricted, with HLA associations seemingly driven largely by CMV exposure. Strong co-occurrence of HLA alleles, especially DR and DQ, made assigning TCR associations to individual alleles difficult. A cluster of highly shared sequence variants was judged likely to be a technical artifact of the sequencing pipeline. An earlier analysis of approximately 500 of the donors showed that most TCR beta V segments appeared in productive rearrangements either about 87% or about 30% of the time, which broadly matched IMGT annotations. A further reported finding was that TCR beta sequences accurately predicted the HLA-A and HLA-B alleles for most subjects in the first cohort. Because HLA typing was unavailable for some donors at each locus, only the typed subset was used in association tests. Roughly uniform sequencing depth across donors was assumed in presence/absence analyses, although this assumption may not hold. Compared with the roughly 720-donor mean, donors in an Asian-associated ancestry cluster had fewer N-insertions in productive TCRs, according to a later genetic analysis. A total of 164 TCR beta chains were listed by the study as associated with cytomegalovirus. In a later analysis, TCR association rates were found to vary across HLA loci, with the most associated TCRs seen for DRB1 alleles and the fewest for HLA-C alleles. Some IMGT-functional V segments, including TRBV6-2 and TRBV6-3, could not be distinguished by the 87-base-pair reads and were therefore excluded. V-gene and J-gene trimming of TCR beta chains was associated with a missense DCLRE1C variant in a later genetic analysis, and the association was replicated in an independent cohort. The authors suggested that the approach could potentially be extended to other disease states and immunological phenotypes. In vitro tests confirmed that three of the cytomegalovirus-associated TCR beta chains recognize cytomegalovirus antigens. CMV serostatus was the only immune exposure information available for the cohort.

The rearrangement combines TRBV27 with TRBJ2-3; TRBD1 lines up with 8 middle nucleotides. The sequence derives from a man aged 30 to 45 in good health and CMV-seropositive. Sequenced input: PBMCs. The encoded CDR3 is CASSLGAGGADTQYF. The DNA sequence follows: TGTGCCAGCAGTTTAGGGGCAGGGGGCGCAGATACGCAGTATTTT.